This TCR beta chain is drawn from a study of shared clonotypes between healthy human individuals. The CDR3 covers 14 residues. Germline CDR1 is LGHNA and CDR2 is YNFKEQ. For every subset, genomic DNA was evenly distributed across several immunoSEQ plates. The authors' processing: Without quality scores, immunoSEQ junctional reads could not be filtered like full-length reads. Assay: immunoSEQ multiplex PCR; the TCRdb copy retains only in-frame clones and omits some. The DNA gave D and trimming, while V, J and clone size come from that table. The table records some 450,000 clones, 70% to 80% of them present only once. In regard to this clone: This likely came from a read error, as a far larger clone is one base away. This sample also contains other DNA sequences that code for the same CDR3.

J is TRBJ2-3 and V is TRBV4-2, with D tentatively TRBD1 (6 bases). The receptor was isolated from a woman in her forties in good health. Some clones in this sample may be carry-over from other donors' samples. Sequencing was done on a sample of PBMCs. The CDR3 DNA reads TGTGCCAGCAGTCAAGGGGGAGCACAGGATACGCAGTATTTT. Protein sequence: CASSQGGAQDTQYF.